The source of this T cell receptor (beta chain) is a study of CD8 T cells in Susac syndrome. Reverse transcription used about 0.45 to 1 ug RNA and random hexamers. TCRdb reanalysed the immunoSEQ multiplex PCR reads using MiXCR and keeps one entry per CDR3 protein. The sample has under 95,000 distinct CDR3 sequences; around 94% are singletons. This CDR3 comprises 14 residues. This chain connects TRBV21-1 to TRBJ1-2; the table's TRBD1 call for D was not verified on the DNA. TRBV21-1 has pseudogene status. The material sequenced was CD4+ T cells from PBMCs. This clonotype was obtained from a human donor with Susac syndrome. Here the CDR3 reads CASRTGAQGYGYTF. The CDR3, as DNA: TGTGCCAGCCGAACGGGGGCGCAAGGCTATGGCTACACCTTC.